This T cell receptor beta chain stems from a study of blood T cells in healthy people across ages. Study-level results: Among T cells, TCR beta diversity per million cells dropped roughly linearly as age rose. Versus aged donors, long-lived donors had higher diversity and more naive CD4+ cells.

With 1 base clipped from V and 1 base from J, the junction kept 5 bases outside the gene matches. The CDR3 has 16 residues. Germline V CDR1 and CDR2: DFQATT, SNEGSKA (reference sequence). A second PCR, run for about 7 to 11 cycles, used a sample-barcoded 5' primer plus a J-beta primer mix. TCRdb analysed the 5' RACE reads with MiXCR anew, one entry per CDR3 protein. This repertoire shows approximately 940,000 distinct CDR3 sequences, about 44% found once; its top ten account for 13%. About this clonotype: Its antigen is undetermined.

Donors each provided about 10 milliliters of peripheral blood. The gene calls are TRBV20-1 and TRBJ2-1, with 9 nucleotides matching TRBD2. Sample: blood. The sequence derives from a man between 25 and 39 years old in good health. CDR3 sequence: CSARASLAGSYNEQFF. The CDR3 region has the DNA TGCAGTGCTAGAGCTTCCCTAGCGGGGTCCTACAATGAGCAGTTCTTC.